These 29 T cell receptor beta chains were all obtained from the same sample, sequenced in a study of glioma-infiltrating T cells. Using RNA template, CDR3s of TCR alpha and beta were amplified with iRepertoire arm-PCR. TCRdb analysed the multiplex PCR reads with MiXCR anew, one entry per CDR3 protein. Found here are 300,000 to 400,000 distinct CDR3 sequences, 41% of them singletons; the top ten hold more than 10%. The sequenced sample was glioma tissue, nonneoplastic brain tissue, or PBMCs (not recorded which). The receptors originated from a human donor with low-grade glioma or glioblastoma, undergoing nonglioma brain surgery, or in good health (not recorded which).

This clonotype showed up just a few times. The chain uses TRBV20-1 and TRBJ2-1, with D perhaps TRBD1 (5 bases). Trimming cost V 4 bases and J 1 base, with 11 bases left between them. Germline V gene data show CDR1 as DFQATT and CDR2 as SNEGSKA (reference sequence). CDR3 length: 14 amino acids. As DNA, the CDR3 is TGCAGTGCTAAAAAGGGGTATTCCTACAATGAGCAGTTCTTC. This translates into CSAKKGYSYNEQFF.

This clonotype appeared many times. The chain has TRBV27 and TRBJ2-7, with 9 bases fitting TRBD2. CDR3 length equals 19 residues. CDR1 MNHEY and CDR2 SMNVEV come from the germline V gene (reference sequence). V lost 6 bases, J lost 2 bases, and 20 bases stayed unmatched. The CDR3 coding sequence is TGTGCCAGCAGCTTAATTCCTCCGGGGCGCGGGAGGGTTCCCTACGAGCAGTACTTC. This gives the protein CASSLIPPGRGRVPYEQYF.

The J gene is TRBJ1-2, the V gene TRBV10-3; 7 bases match TRBD1. CDR1 and CDR2 (germline): ENHRY, SYGVKD. J gave up 8 bases and V 6 bases, and 12 bases lay outside the gene matches. The CDR3 covers 14 residues. The CDR3 DNA reads as TGTGCCATCAGCCGAACAGGGGATGAAGGCGGCTACACCTTC. As protein: CAISRTGDEGGYTF.

This clonotype was counted many times. V and J are TRBV28 and TRBJ2-1; the match to TRBD1 covers 10 bases. This CDR3 is built from 15 residues. Germline V gene sequence: CDR1 MDHEN, CDR2 SYDVKM. The V gene end was trimmed by 2 bases and the J gene end by 7 bases; junction bases not matched to a gene: 5. The CDR3 loop reads CASSLMGQGINEQFF. The CDR3 region has the DNA TGTGCCAGCAGTTTAATGGGACAGGGGATAAATGAGCAGTTCTTC.

V usage is TRBV7-9 and J usage is TRBJ2-1; 7 bases agree with TRBD2. Unmatched junction bases numbered 8, after V lost 7 bases and J lost 5 bases. Germline assignment: CDR1 SEHNR and CDR2 FQNEAQ (reference sequence). CDR3 length equals 14 residues. CDR3 nucleotides: TGTGCCAGCACTCGTGGGGGGGGTGACAATGAGCAGTTCTTC. Amino acid sequence: CASTRGGGDNEQFF.

At least ten counts were recorded for this clonotype. The chain employs TRBV27 and TRBJ2-1, with 7 positions matching TRBD2. Germline V gene sequence: CDR1 MNHEY, CDR2 SMNVEV (reference sequence). V lost 5 bases, J lost 3 bases, and 10 bases stayed unmatched. This CDR3 comprises 16 residues. This CDR3 is CASSPLSSGRYNEQFF. CDR3 bases: TGTGCCAGCAGTCCCCTGAGTAGCGGGCGCTACAATGAGCAGTTCTTC.

The table lists this clonotype with many counts. The chain recombines TRBV6-6 with TRBJ2-3; weak D call: TRBD2 (6 bases). Trimming took off 2 bases at V and 3 bases at J, with 18 bases between the two ends. Germline CDR1 reads MNHNY; CDR2 reads SVGAGI (reference sequence). There are 17 residues in the CDR3. This CDR3 is CASSYTHYLATTDTQYF. CDR3 bases: TGTGCCAGCAGTTACACCCACTACCTAGCGACGACAGATACGCAGTATTTT.

This clonotype was observed many times. The rearrangement uses TRBV7-2 and TRBJ2-5; a weak D match, TRBD2 (6 bases). Germline V gene data show CDR1 as SGHTA and CDR2 as FQGNSA. Trimming cost V 4 bases and J 5 bases, with 11 bases left between them. The CDR3 consists of 13 residues. Written as DNA, the CDR3 is TGTGCCAGCAGCTCCCTAGCGTTTGAGACCCAGTACTTC. As protein: CASSSLAFETQYF.

In its sample, this clonotype was seen a few times. The chain recombines TRBV7-3 with TRBJ2-1; 7 bases match TRBD2. The V gene's germline CDR1 is SGHTA and CDR2 FQGTGA. The CDR3 has 14 amino acids. V shed 5 bases and J 15 bases; nucleotides not matched to a gene: 16. CDR3 DNA: TGTGCCAGCAGCCCAGACCCCCGGGGGAGGGATCCGTTCTTC. It codes for CASSPDPRGRDPFF.

This clonotype occurred many times. The J gene is TRBJ2-1, the V gene TRBV7-2; no reliable D call. The germline V gene has CDR1 SGHTA and CDR2 FQGNSA. This CDR3 comprises 14 residues. V lost 7 bases and J lost 5, with 15 bases in between. This CDR3 reads CASIPLGLNNEQFF. CDR3 DNA: TGTGCCAGCATCCCCCTAGGTTTGAACAATGAGCAGTTCTTC.

The V gene is TRBV24-1, the J gene TRBJ2-2, with 8 bases lining up with TRBD1. Trimming took 4 bases from V and 2 from J; bases not matched to a gene: 8. This CDR3 has 17 amino acids. Germline CDR1 KGHDR, CDR2 SFDVKD. The CDR3 region is CATSDPGQGKNTGELFF. The CDR3 DNA is TGTGCCACCAGTGACCCCGGACAGGGAAAAAACACCGGGGAGCTGTTTTTT.

This clonotype showed up just a few times. This chain links TRBV28 with TRBJ2-7, with TRBD2 identical over 8 bases. J was trimmed by 4 bases and V by 6 bases; bases with no gene match: 8. This CDR3 has 14 amino acids. Germline assignment: CDR1 MDHEN and CDR2 SYDVKM. The CDR3 DNA reads as TGTGCCAGCAGGTCGGGAGGGCTGAGGTACGAGCAGTACTTC. This sequence encodes CASRSGGLRYEQYF.

This clonotype was observed a handful of times. V gene TRBV19 combines with J gene TRBJ2-1; D is unclear. This CDR3 region has 13 residues. The germline gives CDR1 LNHDA, CDR2 SQIVND (reference sequence). V was shortened by 3 bases and J by 9 bases, with 12 bases between the two germline ends. CDR3 coding DNA: TGTGCCAGTAGTATGTGGCTTTTTGGTGAGCAGTTCTTC. Amino acid sequence: CASSMWLFGEQFF.

The chain uses TRBV9 and TRBJ1-1; D unclear. Germline V lookup: CDR1 SGDLS, CDR2 YYNGEE. CDR3 length: 13 residues. Trimming left V 2 bases short and J 1 base short, with 6 bases between. The CDR3 DNA sequence: TGTGCCAGCAGCGTGAGGCCGAACACTGAAGCTTTCTTT. The encoded protein is CASSVRPNTEAFF.

This chain links TRBV7-9 with TRBJ2-1, with D unclear. This CDR3 region has 14 residues. The germline V gene has CDR1 SEHNR and CDR2 FQNEAQ (reference sequence). Trimming pared 5 bases from V and 6 bases from J, leaving 14 bases between. The CDR3 bases are TGTGCCAGCAGCCTACCCCTAGTCCCCAATGAGCAGTTCTTC. This sequence encodes CASSLPLVPNEQFF.

This clonotype showed up many times. The chain joins TRBV7-9 to TRBJ2-5, with 12 bases aligning to TRBD2. Germline CDR1 and CDR2: SEHNR and FQNEAQ (reference sequence). The CDR3 covers 18 residues. The junction had 9 bases not matched to a gene; V was cut back by 3 bases and J by 1 base. The CDR3 reads CASSFRLAGEVPQETQYF. For the CDR3, the DNA is TGTGCCAGCAGCTTCCGACTAGCGGGAGAGGTCCCCCAAGAGACCCAGTACTTC.

The chain links TRBV3-1 to TRBJ2-1; the match to TRBD2 covers 10 bases. The trim removed 3 bases at V and 10 bases at J, leaving 3 bases unmatched. The germline V gene has CDR1 LGHDT and CDR2 YNNKEL (reference sequence). This CDR3 is built from 13 residues. The chain's CDR3 is CASSQALAGEQFF. The CDR3 coding sequence is TGTGCCAGCAGCCAGGCACTAGCGGGAGAGCAGTTCTTC.

This clonotype was observed a few times. The genes are TRBV19 and TRBJ1-5; TRBD1 matches at 12 bases. Germline CDR1 reads LNHDA; CDR2 reads SQIVND (reference sequence). The CDR3 length is 15 residues. J gave up 5 bases and V 6 bases, and 5 bases lay outside the gene matches. The DNA for the CDR3 is TGTGCCAGTAGGGGGGACAGGGGGCCTGATCAGCCCCAGCATTTT. Its translation is CASRGDRGPDQPQHF.

J is TRBJ2-1 and V is TRBV20-1; D tentatively fits TRBD1 or TRBD2 (5 bases each). The CDR3 spans 14 residues. CDR1 and CDR2 (germline): DFQATT, SNEGSKA (reference sequence). Trimming removed 6 bases from V and 2 bases from J, with 14 bases in between. The CDR3 reads CSATWGRTYNEQFF. The CDR3 DNA is TGCAGTGCAACCTGGGGACGCACCTACAATGAGCAGTTCTTC.

The chain carries TRBV2 and TRBJ2-7; D is possibly TRBD1 (6 bases). Looked up from germline, CDR1 is SNHLY and CDR2 is FYNNEI. The CDR3 extends over 13 amino acids. The V gene lost 3 bases and the J gene lost 5 bases, with 11 bases spanning the gap. CDR3 sequence reads: CASSEESGDEQYF. The CDR3 bases are TGTGCCAGCAGTGAGGAGTCAGGGGACGAGCAGTACTTC.

As to this clonotype: The conserved phenylalanine or tryptophan is not found at the CDR3 terminus, so this likely reflects a read error. This chain's CDR3 is CASSPHPSGRRTDTQYS. DNA of the CDR3: TGTGCCAGCAGCCCTCACCCTAGCGGGAGGAGAACAGATACGCAGTATTCT. The chain links TRBV25-1 to TRBJ2-3; the match to TRBD2 covers 11 bases. Trimming at V came to 6 bases and at J to 3 bases, leaving 11 bases not matched to a gene. Germline V gene sequence: CDR1 MGHDK, CDR2 SYGVNS. CDR3 size: 17 residues.

Regarding this clonotype: A much bigger clone sits one base away, suggesting this may be a read error. V is TRBV15 and J is TRBJ1-1; 7 bases are shared with TRBD1. The CDR3 contains 16 residues. Looked up from germline, CDR1 is LNHNV and CDR2 is YYDKDF (reference sequence). This CDR3 is CAPSSGRQGENTEAFF. The CDR3 DNA reads as TGTGCCCCCAGCAGCGGAAGACAGGGTGAGAACACTGAAGCTTTCTTT. The full variable domain, with the rest looked up from reference TRBV15 and TRBJ1-1, is DAMVIQNPRYQVTQFGKPVTLSCSQTLNHNVMYWYQQKSSQAPKLLFHYYDKDFNNEADTPDNFQSRRPNTSFCFLDIRSPGLGDTAMYLCAPSSGRQGENTEAFFGQGTRLTVV.

The V and J genes are TRBV20-1 and TRBJ2-1, with D possibly called TRBD1 or TRBD2 (5 bases each). Germline CDR1 is DFQATT and CDR2 is SNEGSKA (reference sequence). V was trimmed by 3 bases and J by 4 bases, leaving 10 bases between them. The CDR3 runs 13 residues. In nucleotides, the CDR3 is TGCAGTGCTAGCAGAGGGGTTTACAATGAGCAGTTCTTC. Its protein is CSASRGVYNEQFF.

The rearrangement links TRBV4-1 to TRBJ2-1; D is perhaps TRBD1 (6 bases). Trimming shortened V by 5 bases and J by 0 bases, and 11 bases separated the two germline ends. CDR3 length equals 15 residues. CDR1 is MGHRA and CDR2 is YSYEKL in the germline V gene. This CDR3 reads CASSGGWFSYNEQFF. CDR3 coding DNA: TGCGCCAGCAGCGGGGGCTGGTTCTCCTACAATGAGCAGTTCTTC.

The chain uses TRBV12-3 or TRBV12-4 and TRBJ2-7; tentatively, D is TRBD1 or TRBD2 (5 bases each). CDR3 length: 13 amino acids. Between the trimmed V and J ends, which lost 6 bases and 2 bases, there was a span of 11 bases. CDR3 coding DNA: TGTGCCAGCAGCAACGGGGCTACCTACGAGCAGTACTTC. This sequence encodes CASSNGATYEQYF.

This sequence joins TRBV5-1 and TRBJ1-1, with D uncertain. V lost 0 bases to trimming and J lost 1 base, with 16 bases between them. CDR3 length equals 17 residues. Germline CDR1 and CDR2: SGHRS and YFSETQ. CDR3 region: CASSLGSQAFGNTEAFF. The CDR3 DNA sequence: TGCGCCAGCAGCTTGGGTAGCCAGGCCTTCGGGAACACTGAAGCTTTCTTT.

This clonotype was recorded at least ten times. The chain combines TRBV20-1 with TRBJ1-5; no clear D. Between the trimmed V and J ends, which lost 4 bases and 0 bases, there was a span of 7 bases. Germline loops: CDR1 DFQATT, CDR2 SNEGSKA (reference sequence). There are 13 residues in the CDR3. Written as DNA, the CDR3 is TGCAGTGCTACAACCGATAGCAATCAGCCCCAGCATTTT. Protein product: CSATTDSNQPQHF.

This clonotype was seen a single time. This clone may be a read error of a much larger clone one base away. This chain links TRBV28 with TRBJ2-7; D not resolved. The germline CDR1 and CDR2 sequences are MDHEN and SYDVKM. The CDR3 runs 14 residues. The ends were cut back, 4 bases at V and 4 bases at J, with 14 bases in the middle. The CDR3 DNA reads as TGTGCCAGCAGTTACTCGCACCCAGAGTACGAGCAGTACTTC. This codes for CASSYSHPEYEQYF.

As concerns this clonotype: This may be a read error, as it is one base from a much larger clone. V usage is TRBV27 and J usage is TRBJ1-2, with 9 bases matching TRBD1. Germline CDR1 reads MNHEY; CDR2 reads SMNVEV (reference sequence). The CDR3 has 16 residues. J lost 4 bases, V lost 6 bases, and 12 bases had no gene match. The CDR3 DNA reads as TGTGCCAGCAGAGTGGGACAGGGCCCAGGTAGCTATGGCTACACCTTC. This encodes CASRVGQGPGSYGYTF.